This TCR beta chain was documented in a study of blood T cell repertoires in COVID-19. The ends were cut back, 8 bases at V and 0 bases at J, with 15 bases in the middle. In germline, CDR1 is SNHLY, CDR2 FYNNEI. The CDR3 consists of 15 residues. Profiling relied on immunoSEQ multiplex PCR, and the TCRdb table lists in-frame clones only, not all of them. The sample yields approximately 110,000 clones, 70% to 90% seen once. The chain has TRBV2 and TRBJ2-3; weak D call: TRBD1 (6 bases). The sample was peripheral blood. The TCR originated in a middle-aged man with acute or convalescent COVID-19. The CDR3 bases are TGTGCCAGCCGGTACAGGGCTTCTAGCACAGATACGCAGTATTTT. Protein: CASRYRASSTDTQYF.